Below, 25 T cell receptor beta chains from the same sample are listed, as sequenced in a study of radiation and T cells in renal cell carcinoma (dated by TCRdb to the early 2020s). The library was prepared using the immunoSEQ multiplex PCR assay. The immuneACCESS repertoire file appears here via TCRdb, limited to in-frame rearrangements. These files lack a portion of the clones; in checked studies, under half of the deficit traces to unresolved V genes, and the cause of the others is not known. A total of approximately 79,000 clones appear in this sample, over 80% of them only once. Roughly 6% of the sample goes to the ten largest clones. The time point label on this specimen signifies: blood 2 weeks post-SBRT. The label giving this sample's treatment or condition can be read as: 15 Gy SBRT to primary tumor, nephrectomy 4 weeks later. The sample consisted of blood, taken from a patient whose treatment included radiotherapy and nephrectomy. The receptor set was obtained from a man in his 60s with renal cell carcinoma.

The genes are TRBV5-1 and TRBJ2-7, with 7 positions matching TRBD1. Trimming cost V 5 bases and J 2 bases; bases outside gene matches: 7. The CDR3 is 14 residues long. Germline CDR1 reads SGHRS; CDR2 reads YFSETQ. CDR3 residues: CASRPSTGPYEQYF. The CDR3 DNA reads TGCGCCAGCAGGCCTTCGACAGGGCCCTACGAGCAGTACTTC.

The genes are TRBV7-9 and TRBJ2-7; D gene ambiguous. V shed 1 base and J shed 6 bases, with 4 bases lying between them. In germline, CDR1 is SEHNR, CDR2 FQNEAQ (reference sequence). The CDR3 contains 11 residues. CDR3 sequence reads: CASSLEVEQYF. DNA of the CDR3: TGTGCCAGCAGCTTAGAGGTCGAGCAGTACTTC.

The V and J genes are TRBV7-2 and TRBJ2-2; D unresolved. CDR1 SGHTA and CDR2 FQGNSA come from the germline V gene. The CDR3 runs 13 residues. Trimming cost V 4 bases and J 5 bases, with 8 bases left between them. CDR3 amino acids: CASSSTDTGELFF. In DNA, the CDR3 is TGTGCCAGCAGCTCCACTGATACCGGGGAGCTGTTTTTT.

The V and J genes are TRBV29-1 and TRBJ2-7; D ambiguous. V lost 4 bases to trimming and J lost 1 base, with 8 bases between them. Germline V gives CDR1 SQVTM, CDR2 ANQGSEA. CDR3 length: 12 amino acids. The DNA for the CDR3 is TGCAGCGTTGGGGCAGAGTCCTACGAGCAGTACTTC. Protein sequence: CSVGAESYEQYF.

This rearrangement joins TRBV19 to TRBJ1-1; unclear D gene. CDR3 length: 18 amino acids. Germline lookup yields CDR1 LNHDA and CDR2 SQIVND (reference sequence). The germline V and J ends were trimmed by 1 base and 0 bases, with 18 bases remaining between them. Written as DNA, the CDR3 is TGTGCCAGTAGTATAGGAGGAGGCCAGCTTGACATGAACACTGAAGCTTTCTTT. This encodes CASSIGGGQLDMNTEAFF. Together with reference TRBV19 and TRBJ1-1, the CDR3 gives the full variable domain: DGGITQSPKYLFRKEGQNVTLSCEQNLNHDAMYWYRQDPGQGLRLIYYSQIVNDFQKGDIAEGYSVSREKKESFPLTVTSAQKNPTAFYLCASSIGGGQLDMNTEAFFGQGTRLTVV.

This clone was counted a single time. V usage is TRBV9 and J usage is TRBJ2-2; D is undetermined. The germline V gene encodes CDR1 SGDLS and CDR2 YYNGEE. Trimming left V 0 bases short and J 4 bases short, with 22 bases between. CDR3 length equals 19 residues. The CDR3 is CASSVGPPGRILGTGELFF. In DNA, the CDR3 is TGTGCCAGCAGCGTAGGCCCCCCCGGACGGATCCTGGGCACCGGGGAGCTGTTTTTT.

The J gene is TRBJ2-3, the V gene TRBV9, with D unclear. The CDR3 spans 11 residues. The ends were cut back, 4 bases at V and 0 bases at J, with 0 bases in the middle. The germline V gene has CDR1 SGDLS and CDR2 YYNGEE. The CDR3: CASSSTDTQYF. CDR3 bases: TGTGCCAGCAGCAGCACAGATACGCAGTATTTT.

This rearrangement joins TRBV7-9 to TRBJ2-1, with D tentatively TRBD1 or TRBD2 (5 bases each). Trimming took off 3 bases at V and 7 bases at J, with 19 bases between the two ends. From germline, CDR1 is SEHNR and CDR2 FQNEAQ (reference sequence). The CDR3 consists of 16 residues. The CDR3 DNA sequence: TGTGCCAGCAGCTTCGGCACCCGGGGCCTATGGAATGAGCAGTTCTTC. Encoded protein: CASSFGTRGLWNEQFF.

The chain recombines TRBV27 with TRBJ2-1; 11 positions agree with TRBD2. The germline gives CDR1 MNHEY, CDR2 SMNVEV (reference sequence). Germline trimming cut 4 bases from V and 1 base from J; bases unmatched to any gene: 6. CDR3 length: 17 residues. The CDR3 nucleotides are TGTGCCAGCAGTTGGGTAGCGGGAGGGCCATCCTACAATGAGCAGTTCTTC. Translated: CASSWVAGGPSYNEQFF.

V and J are TRBV25-1 and TRBJ1-1; a weak D match, TRBD1 (5 bases). CDR1 and CDR2 (germline): MGHDK, SYGVNS. The CDR3 sequence is 12 residues long. Trimming cost V 2 bases and J 11 bases, with 12 bases left between them. CDR3 sequence: CASSEGLSGAFF. The CDR3 bases are TGTGCCAGCAGTGAAGGCCTTTCAGGGGCTTTCTTT.

J is TRBJ2-7 and V is TRBV7-9; 7 positions match TRBD1. V was clipped by 3 bases and J by 0 bases; unmatched bases: 14. The CDR3 is 18 amino acids. Germline-derived CDR1 and CDR2 are SEHNR and FQNEAQ (reference sequence). Here the CDR3 DNA reads TGTGCCAGCAGCTTGAAGCGTCCCGGGACAGCTAACTCCTACGAGCAGTACTTC. This translates into CASSLKRPGTANSYEQYF. Full variable domain (outside the CDR3, taken from reference TRBV7-9 and TRBJ2-7): DTGVSQNPRHKITKRGQNVTFRCDPISEHNRLYWYRQTLGQGPEFLTYFQNEAQLEKSRLLSDRFSAERPKGSFSTLEIQRTEQGDSAMYLCASSLKRPGTANSYEQYFGPGTRLTVT.

Only a few counts were recorded for this clone. The V gene is TRBV21-1, the J gene TRBJ1-1. TRBV21-1 constitutes a pseudogene. The CDR3 consists of 13 residues. CDR3 sequence: CASSRTRRGLGFF. As DNA, the CDR3 is TGTGCCAGCAGCCGTACCCGACGTGGCCTGGGTTTCTTT.

V and J are TRBV28 and TRBJ1-2; maybe TRBD1 (6 bases). The CDR3 contains 13 residues. Trimming left V 9 bases short and J 6 bases short, with 17 bases between. From germline, CDR1 is MDHEN and CDR2 SYDVKM. The CDR3 coding sequence is TGTGCCAGTAGGACAGCGGTCAAGGATGGCTACACCTTC. It translates to CASRTAVKDGYTF.

The chain links TRBV6-5 to TRBJ2-2; TRBD2 is a possible D gene (7 bases). V lost 7 bases to trimming and J lost 0 bases, with 12 bases between them. Germline V lookup: CDR1 MNHEY, CDR2 SVGAGI. The CDR3 totals 15 residues. CDR3 DNA sequence: TGTGCCAGCAAAAGGGGGGGCGCGAACACCGGGGAGCTGTTTTTT. Translation gives CASKRGGANTGELFF.

The rearrangement links TRBV7-2 to TRBJ2-3, with 9 bases aligning to TRBD2. Germline V lookup: CDR1 SGHTA, CDR2 FQGNSA. This CDR3 comprises 18 residues. J gave up 0 bases and V 5 bases, and 12 bases lay outside the gene matches. The CDR3 nucleotides are TGTGCCAGCAGCCCCAGACTAGCGGACTATGCTAGCACAGATACGCAGTATTTT. It encodes CASSPRLADYASTDTQYF.

This sequence joins TRBV28 and TRBJ2-7; 11 bases agree with TRBD2. The CDR3 sequence is 16 residues long. Trimming removed 0 bases from V and 6 bases from J; junction bases left unmatched: 7. In germline, CDR1 is MDHEN, CDR2 SYDVKM. The CDR3 loop is CASSLWSSGRPGEQYF. As DNA, the CDR3 is TGTGCCAGCAGTTTATGGTCTAGCGGGAGGCCGGGCGAGCAGTACTTC.

This clone was observed a few times. The rearrangement uses TRBV19 and TRBJ2-3; TRBD2 matches at 7 bases. The CDR3 covers 14 residues. J was trimmed by 8 bases and V by 4 bases; bases with no gene match: 9. Germline V CDR1 and CDR2: LNHDA, SQIVND (reference sequence). The CDR3 DNA reads as TGTGCCAGTAGTACCCCCGGACTAGGCGGTACGCAGTATTTT. Its protein product is CASSTPGLGGTQYF. The entire variable domain, with the rest obtained from reference TRBV19 and TRBJ2-3, is as follows: DGGITQSPKYLFRKEGQNVTLSCEQNLNHDAMYWYRQDPGQGLRLIYYSQIVNDFQKGDIAEGYSVSREKKESFPLTVTSAQKNPTAFYLCASSTPGLGGTQYFGPGTRLTVL.

The chain recombines TRBV2 with TRBJ2-2; 8 nucleotides agree with TRBD2. The CDR3 length is 16 residues. Germline V gives CDR1 SNHLY, CDR2 FYNNEI. V gave up 7 bases and J gave up 4 bases; unmatched junction bases: 11. CDR3 nucleotide sequence: TGTGCCAGCATATTAACTGGAGCGGGGGCCACCGGGGAGCTGTTTTTT. Translation gives CASILTGAGATGELFF.

This chain links TRBV5-8 with TRBJ1-4; D not resolved. Trimming removed 2 bases at V and 5 bases at J, with 7 bases between. In germline, CDR1 is SGHTS, CDR2 YDEGEE. The CDR3 totals 13 residues. The chain's CDR3 is CASSFWENEKLFF. In DNA, the CDR3 is TGTGCCAGCAGCTTCTGGGAGAATGAAAAACTGTTTTTT. The variable domain in full, with the rest retrieved from reference TRBV5-8 and TRBJ1-4, is EAGVTQSPTHLIKTRGQQATLRCSPISGHTSVYWYQQALGLGLQFLLWYDEGEERNRGNFPPRFSGRQFPNYSSELNVNALELEDSALYLCASSFWENEKLFFGSGTQLSVL.

This chain links TRBV11-2 with TRBJ1-4; TRBD1 aligns across 7 bases. Germline V lookup: CDR1 SGHAT, CDR2 FQNNGV. V gave up 3 bases and J gave up 5 bases; unmatched junction bases: 9. This CDR3 has 16 residues. The CDR3 here is CASSFGLGGQNEKLFF. Written as DNA, the CDR3 is TGTGCCAGCAGCTTCGGGTTGGGGGGACAGAATGAAAAACTGTTTTTT.

This clone was picked up a small number of times. This sequence joins TRBV19 and TRBJ2-5, with D perhaps TRBD2 (6 bases). V was pared by 5 bases and J by 5 bases, with 18 bases between. Germline CDR1 LNHDA, CDR2 SQIVND (reference sequence). This CDR3 spans 15 amino acids. This CDR3 reads CASSPAVGGGETQYF. The CDR3 nucleotides read TGTGCCAGTAGTCCGGCGGTTGGCGGAGGGGAGACCCAGTACTTC.

This clone was observed once. The chain couples TRBV29-1 to TRBJ2-7; possibly TRBD1 for D (6 bases). Germline assignment: CDR1 SQVTM and CDR2 ANQGSEA. The CDR3 is 12 residues long. Trimming left V 3 bases short and J 6 bases short, with 12 bases between. The CDR3 reads CSVEVNRAEQYF. CDR3 DNA sequence: TGCAGCGTTGAGGTCAACAGGGCCGAGCAGTACTTC.

The chain uses TRBV4-1 and TRBJ2-1, with a tentative D call TRBD2 (6 bases). The CDR3 extends over 16 amino acids. Germline CDR1 MGHRA, CDR2 YSYEKL. Between the trimmed V and J ends, which lost 0 bases and 6 bases, there was a span of 15 bases. CDR3 DNA: TGCGCCAGCAGCCAAGATAGGGAGGCTCTAGTCAATGAGCAGTTCTTC. Translation: CASSQDREALVNEQFF.

This clone was found once. The rearrangement uses TRBV2 and TRBJ2-3; TRBD2 might be the D (6 bases). Germline V gene lookup returns CDR1 SNHLY and CDR2 FYNNEI. Trimming removed 4 bases at V and 3 bases at J, with 17 bases between. CDR3 length equals 16 residues. CDR3 residues: CASSGVWRASTDTQYF. As DNA, the CDR3 is TGTGCCAGCAGTGGTGTTTGGAGGGCAAGTACAGATACGCAGTATTTT.

The V and J genes are TRBV6-4 and TRBJ2-3; 13 bases agree with TRBD2. The germline V gene encodes CDR1 MRHNA and CDR2 SNTAGT. V trimming: 8 bases; J trimming: 0 bases; junction bases outside the gene matches: 8. This CDR3 has 17 amino acids. The CDR3 protein is CASGRTSGSSSTDTQYF. The CDR3 DNA reads TGTGCCAGCGGGCGGACTAGCGGGAGCTCTAGCACAGATACGCAGTATTTT.